This T cell receptor beta chain is from a study of blood T cell repertoires in COVID-19. Germline V lookup: CDR1 SGHDT, CDR2 YYEEEE. V dropped 2 bases and J dropped 3; count of bases not matched to a gene: 5. The CDR3 length is 14 residues. The table came from immunoSEQ multiplex PCR; TCRdb's copy has only in-frame clones and leaves some out. Of 190,000 or so clones detected, around 90% appear once; the ten largest clones hold 2% to 2.5%. This TCR came from a woman in her 30s who had recovered from COVID-19. The chain has TRBV5-6 and TRBJ2-7; TRBD1 aligns across 7 bases. Sequencing used PBMCs or T cells enriched from blood (not recorded which). The CDR3 sequence: CASSFGTAHYEQYF. CDR3 sequence (DNA): TGTGCCAGCAGCTTCGGGACAGCGCACTACGAGCAGTACTTC.